This entry lists 17 T cell receptor beta chains sequenced from one sample in a study of cytomegalovirus exposure and HLA in healthy donors. Using immunoSEQ multiplex PCR, the repertoire was profiled, and TCRdb retains in-frame clones only, with some absent. Of over 150,000 clones in the sample, 75% to 90% were seen once. Sequences were obtained from PBMCs. The source is a man between 18 and 35 years old in good health and CMV-seropositive.

The genes are TRBV11-3 and TRBJ2-7; D remains ambiguous. This CDR3 has 13 amino acids. The ends were cut back, 8 bases at V and 4 bases at J, with 15 bases in the middle. Per the germline V gene, CDR1 is SGHNT and CDR2 is YENEEA. CDR3 bases: TGTGCCAGCTCTGTTGTCCCGGGTTACGAGCAGTACTTC. Protein sequence: CASSVVPGYEQYF. Based on the CDR3 plus reference TRBV11-3 and TRBJ2-7, the full variable domain is EAGVVQSPRYKIIEKKQPVAFWCNPISGHNTLYWYLQNLGQGPELLIRYENEEAVDDSQLPKDRFSAERLKGVDSTLKIQPAELGDSAVYLCASSVVPGYEQYFGPGTRLTVT.

The V and J genes are TRBV2 and TRBJ2-7, with 7 bases lining up with TRBD1. Germline CDR1 reads SNHLY; CDR2 reads FYNNEI. The V gene end was trimmed by 6 bases and the J gene end by 4 bases; junction bases not matched to a gene: 27. CDR3 length: 20 residues. The CDR3 spells CASRSTDGTADSHFFYEQYF. Written as DNA, the CDR3 is TGTGCCAGCAGGAGTACCGATGGGACAGCCGATTCACATTTTTTTTACGAGCAGTACTTC.

V gene TRBV5-1 combines with J gene TRBJ1-1; a possible D gene is TRBD1 (6 bases). Germline CDR1 SGHRS, CDR2 YFSETQ. CDR3 length: 15 amino acids. V gave up 0 bases and J gave up 7 bases, with 16 bases separating them. The CDR3 DNA is TGCGCCAGCAGCTTGGCCGCAGGCGAGACAGGTGAAGCTTTCTTT. This translates into CASSLAAGETGEAFF.

V is TRBV2 and J is TRBJ1-1, with D tentatively TRBD1 (5 bases). The CDR3 has 12 residues. Germline V lookup: CDR1 SNHLY, CDR2 FYNNEI. V lost 7 bases and J 12 bases, leaving 18 bases between the germline ends. The CDR3 region is CASIRGPIQPFF. Written as DNA, the CDR3 is TGTGCCAGCATAAGGGGTCCCATACAACCTTTCTTT.

The chain employs TRBV2 and TRBJ2-2; D is possibly TRBD2 (6 bases). The ends were cut back, 2 bases at V and 0 bases at J, with 16 bases in the middle. The germline V gene encodes CDR1 SNHLY and CDR2 FYNNEI. CDR3 length: 18 amino acids. The CDR3 is CASSEFGGKFANTGELFF. CDR3 nucleotide sequence: TGTGCCAGCAGTGAATTCGGGGGAAAGTTTGCGAACACCGGGGAGCTGTTTTTT.

J is TRBJ2-2 and V is TRBV4-2, with a tentative D call TRBD1 (5 bases). Germline V gives CDR1 LGHNA, CDR2 YNFKEQ. The V end was cut by 3 bases, the J end by 7 bases, with 27 bases between. This CDR3 is built from 19 residues. CDR3 in amino acids: CASSQAILGASLDGGELFF. The DNA of the CDR3 is TGTGCCAGCAGCCAGGCTATATTAGGGGCTTCCTTGGATGGCGGGGAGCTGTTTTTT.

The chain is built from TRBV27 and TRBJ2-2; 7 bases map to TRBD2. The germline V gene encodes CDR1 MNHEY and CDR2 SMNVEV (reference sequence). Trimming removed 6 bases from V and 6 bases from J; junction bases left unmatched: 1. The CDR3 totals 12 residues. The CDR3 DNA reads TGTGCCAGCAGGACTAGCCCCGGGGAGCTGTTTTTT. Its protein is CASRTSPGELFF.

The chain recombines TRBV5-1 with TRBJ2-1, with 9 bases aligning to TRBD2. The CDR3 consists of 16 residues. Losses at the gene ends were 0 bases for V and 2 bases for J; bases not matched to a gene: 3. Germline assignment: CDR1 SGHRS and CDR2 YFSETQ. The CDR3: CASSLESGGPYNEQFF. The CDR3 region has the DNA TGCGCCAGCAGCTTGGAAAGCGGGGGGCCCTACAATGAGCAGTTCTTC.

V and J are TRBV6-5 and TRBJ2-2, with D unclear. The CDR3 loop spans 13 amino acids. The V gene's germline CDR1 is MNHEY and CDR2 SVGAGI. The V gene lost 0 bases and the J gene lost 6 bases, with 5 bases spanning the gap. CDR3 sequence: CASSYSSSGELFF. The CDR3 DNA reads as TGTGCCAGCAGTTACTCGAGCTCCGGGGAGCTGTTTTTT.

The rearrangement uses TRBV30 and TRBJ2-3, with 8 bases matching TRBD2. The CDR3 is 14 amino acids. Looked up from germline, CDR1 is GTSNPN and CDR2 is SVGIG (reference sequence). V dropped 2 bases and J dropped 1; count of bases not matched to a gene: 2. This CDR3 reads CAWSLGRGTDTQYF. CDR3 nucleotide sequence: TGTGCCTGGAGTCTCGGGAGGGGCACAGATACGCAGTATTTT.

This clone is categorized as medium-sized. This chain uses TRBV5-8 with TRBJ2-5; 11 nucleotides align to TRBD2. The germline CDR1 and CDR2 sequences are SGHTS and YDEGEE. The length of the CDR3 is 14 residues. V lost 2 bases, J lost 8 bases, and 5 bases stayed unmatched. The CDR3 spells CASSFSGGASTQYF. The CDR3 DNA is TGTGCCAGCAGCTTTAGCGGGGGGGCCTCCACCCAGTACTTC.

The chain employs TRBV28 and TRBJ2-5, with 7 bases identical to TRBD1. The junction had 10 bases not matched to a gene; V was cut back by 4 bases and J by 2 bases. The CDR3 contains 16 residues. Germline V gene sequence: CDR1 MDHEN, CDR2 SYDVKM. CDR3 bases: TGTGCCAGCAGTTCCCAAATCTCGACAGGGCAAGAGACCCAGTACTTC. This translates into CASSSQISTGQETQYF.

About this clone itself: A read error may produce the germline difference seen at one junction end. The rearrangement uses TRBV7-6 and TRBJ1-2; no firm D call. This CDR3 has 13 residues. Germline V lookup: CDR1 SGHVS, CDR2 FNYEAQ. The CDR3 coding sequence is TGTGCCAGCAGCTTAGGGACCGCGAAGGAGGTCTCCTTC. Translating gives CASSLGTAKEVSF.

The chain joins TRBV19 to TRBJ1-2; 8 nucleotides align to TRBD1. Germline V gene lookup returns CDR1 LNHDA and CDR2 SQIVND (reference sequence). The CDR3 length is 14 residues. V shed 3 bases, J shed 4 bases, and the junction held 4 bases outside the gene matches. CDR3 protein: CASSMGQAFYGYTF. DNA of the CDR3: TGTGCCAGTAGTATGGGACAGGCCTTCTATGGCTACACCTTC.

This clone appeared once. The J gene is TRBJ1-5, the V gene TRBV5-1; TRBD1 aligns across 10 bases. The CDR3 sequence is 15 residues long. Germline CDR1 and CDR2: SGHRS and YFSETQ. Trimming took 4 bases from V and 5 from J; bases not matched to a gene: 6. CDR3 sequence: CASSNEGQGYQPQHF. CDR3 coding DNA: TGCGCCAGCAGCAATGAGGGACAGGGGTATCAGCCCCAGCATTTT.

This chain links TRBV5-1 with TRBJ2-1; TRBD2 matches at 7 bases. The V gene's germline CDR1 is SGHRS and CDR2 YFSETQ. The CDR3 consists of 14 residues. V gave up 5 bases and J gave up 8 bases; unmatched junction bases: 10. The CDR3 bases are TGCGCCAGCAGACTAGCGACGACCCGCGATGAGCAGTTCTTC. It is translated as CASRLATTRDEQFF.

A word on this clone: This CDR3 is also generated by other DNA sequences in the sample. The chain couples TRBV9 to TRBJ2-1, with D uncertain. Trimming shortened V by 0 bases and J by 5 bases, and 3 bases separated the two germline ends. Germline CDR1 SGDLS, CDR2 YYNGEE. This CDR3 region has 12 residues. CDR3 residues: CASSVADNEQFF. As DNA, the CDR3 is TGTGCCAGCAGCGTAGCGGACAATGAGCAGTTCTTC.